This T cell receptor (gamma chain) was sequenced in a study of gamma-delta chains in newborns, infants, children. Background on the study: Polyclonal expansion of innate γδ T cells after birth follows microbial exposure.

The V segment lost 3 bases and the J segment 3 bases; nucleotides outside the gene matches: 2. This CDR3 region has 16 residues. In germline, CDR1 is GITISATS, CDR2 ISYDGTV (reference sequence). TCRdb reanalysed the reads via CATT. Counted here are over a thousand gamma-chain clones, over 2% occurring once; the ten biggest clones make up approximately 30%. In its sample, this clone ranks as hyperexpanded. Distinct nucleotide sequences in the sample also encode this CDR3. The source material was blood. The clonotype originates from a child who was a newborn, infant or young child, either healthy, febrile or measles-vaccinated (not recorded which). This chain joins TRGV9 and TRGJP. The CDR3 coding sequence is TGTGCCTTGTGGGAGACGCAAGAGTTGGGCAAAAAAATCAAGGTATTT. Residues: CALWETQELGKKIKVF.